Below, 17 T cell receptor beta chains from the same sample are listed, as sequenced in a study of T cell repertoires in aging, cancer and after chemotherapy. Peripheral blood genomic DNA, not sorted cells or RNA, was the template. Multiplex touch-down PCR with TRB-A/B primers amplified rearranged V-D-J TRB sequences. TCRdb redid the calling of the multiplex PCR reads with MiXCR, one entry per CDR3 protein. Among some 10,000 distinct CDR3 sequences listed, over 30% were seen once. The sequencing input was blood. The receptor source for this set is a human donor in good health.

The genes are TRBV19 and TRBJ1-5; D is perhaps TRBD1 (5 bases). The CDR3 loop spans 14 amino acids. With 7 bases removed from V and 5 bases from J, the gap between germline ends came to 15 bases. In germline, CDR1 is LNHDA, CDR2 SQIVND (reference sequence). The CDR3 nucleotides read TGTGCCAGTAAGAGGGTCCTGGGGGATCAGCCCCAGCATTTT. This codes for CASKRVLGDQPQHF.

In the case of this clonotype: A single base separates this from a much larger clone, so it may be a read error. The CDR3 here is CSVTLFLAGIGDTQYF. For the CDR3, the DNA is TGCAGCGTTACCCTTTTTCTAGCGGGAATTGGGGATACGCAGTATTTT. The gene calls are TRBV29-1 and TRBJ2-3; TRBD2 aligns across 9 bases. CDR3 length: 16 amino acids. With V trimmed by 5 bases and J by 6 bases, 15 bases remained unmatched. Germline V CDR1 and CDR2: SQVTM, ANQGSEA.

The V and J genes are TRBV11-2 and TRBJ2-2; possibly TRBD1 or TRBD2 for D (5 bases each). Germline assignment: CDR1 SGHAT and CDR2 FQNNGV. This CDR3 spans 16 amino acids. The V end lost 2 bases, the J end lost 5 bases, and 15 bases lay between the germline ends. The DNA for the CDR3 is TGTGCCAGCAGCTTATCAGGGCAGGGACGGACCGGGGAGCTGTTTTTT. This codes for CASSLSGQGRTGELFF.

CDR3 in DNA: TGTGCCAGCAGTTTATGGGGGGAGTACCAAGAGACCCAGTACTTC. As protein: CASSLWGEYQETQYF. The V call is TRBV27, the J call TRBJ2-5, with D possibly being TRBD2 (6 bases). The CDR3 spans 15 residues. The V gene lost 1 base and the J gene lost 0 bases, with 9 bases spanning the gap. CDR1 is MNHEY and CDR2 is SMNVEV in the germline V gene (reference sequence).

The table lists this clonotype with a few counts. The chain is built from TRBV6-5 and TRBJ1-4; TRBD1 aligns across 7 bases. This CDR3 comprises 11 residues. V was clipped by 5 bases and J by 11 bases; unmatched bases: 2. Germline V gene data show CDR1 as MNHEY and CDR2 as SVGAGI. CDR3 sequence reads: CASSRQGKLFF. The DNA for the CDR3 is TGTGCCAGCAGTCGACAGGGCAAACTGTTTTTT.

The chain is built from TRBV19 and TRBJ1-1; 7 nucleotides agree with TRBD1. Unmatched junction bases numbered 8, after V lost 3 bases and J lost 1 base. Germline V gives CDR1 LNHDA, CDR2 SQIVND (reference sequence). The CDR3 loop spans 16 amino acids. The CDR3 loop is CASSIYGRTGNTEAFF. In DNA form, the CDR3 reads TGTGCCAGTAGTATCTATGGAAGGACAGGGAACACTGAAGCTTTCTTT.

In DNA form, the CDR3 reads TGTGCCAGCAGCGACACAGGGAGGGACGGCTACACCTTC. Amino acid sequence: CASSDTGRDGYTF. The chain uses TRBV5-4 and TRBJ1-2, with D maybe TRBD1 (6 bases). The CDR3 spans 13 residues. Trimming took off 4 bases at V and 8 bases at J, with 15 bases between the two ends. Germline V lookup: CDR1 SGHNT, CDR2 YYREEE (reference sequence).

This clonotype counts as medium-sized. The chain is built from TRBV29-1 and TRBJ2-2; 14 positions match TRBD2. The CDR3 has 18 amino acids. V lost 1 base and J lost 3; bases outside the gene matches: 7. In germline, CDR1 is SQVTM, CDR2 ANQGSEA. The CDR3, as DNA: TGCAGCGTTGAAGTGACTAGCGGGAGGGCCTCGTACACCGGGGAGCTGTTTTTT. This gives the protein CSVEVTSGRASYTGELFF.

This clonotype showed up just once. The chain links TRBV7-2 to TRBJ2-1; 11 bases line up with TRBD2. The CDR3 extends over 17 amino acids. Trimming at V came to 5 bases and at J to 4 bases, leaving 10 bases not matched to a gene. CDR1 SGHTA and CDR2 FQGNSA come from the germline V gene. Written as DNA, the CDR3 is TGTGCCAGCAGCAAAACCGTAGCGGGAGGGCCGTACAATGAGCAGTTCTTC. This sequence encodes CASSKTVAGGPYNEQFF.

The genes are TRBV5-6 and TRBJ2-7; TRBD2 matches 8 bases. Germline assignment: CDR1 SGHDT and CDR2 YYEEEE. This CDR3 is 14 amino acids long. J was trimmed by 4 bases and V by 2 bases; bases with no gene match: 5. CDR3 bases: TGTGCCAGCAGCTTACGGACTAGCATTTACGAGCAGTACTTC. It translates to CASSLRTSIYEQYF.

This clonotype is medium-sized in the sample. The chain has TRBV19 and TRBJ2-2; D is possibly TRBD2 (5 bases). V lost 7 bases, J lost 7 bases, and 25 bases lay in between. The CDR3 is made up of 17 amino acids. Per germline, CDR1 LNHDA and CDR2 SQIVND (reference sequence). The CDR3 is CASKGPPGSYSVGELFF. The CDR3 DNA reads TGTGCCAGTAAGGGCCCCCCGGGGTCCTATTCGGTCGGGGAGCTGTTTTTT.

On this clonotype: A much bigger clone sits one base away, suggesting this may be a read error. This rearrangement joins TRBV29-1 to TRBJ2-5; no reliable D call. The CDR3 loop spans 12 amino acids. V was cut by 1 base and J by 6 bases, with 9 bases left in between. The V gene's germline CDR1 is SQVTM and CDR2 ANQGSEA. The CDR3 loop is CSVEVRQKTQYF. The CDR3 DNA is TGCAGCGTTGAAGTAAGACAAAAGACCCAGTACTTC.

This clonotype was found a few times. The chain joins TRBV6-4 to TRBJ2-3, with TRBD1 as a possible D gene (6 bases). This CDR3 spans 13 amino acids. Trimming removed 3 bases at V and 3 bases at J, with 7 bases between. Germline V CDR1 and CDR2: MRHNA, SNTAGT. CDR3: CASSETGTDTQYF. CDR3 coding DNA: TGTGCCAGCAGTGAAACAGGGACAGATACGCAGTATTTT.

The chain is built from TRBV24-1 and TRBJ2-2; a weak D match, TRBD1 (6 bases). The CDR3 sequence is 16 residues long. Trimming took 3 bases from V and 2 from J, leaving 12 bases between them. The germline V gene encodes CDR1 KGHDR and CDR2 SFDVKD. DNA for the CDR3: TGTGCCACCAGTGATCCGGGGACACTAAACACCGGGGAGCTGTTTTTT. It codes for CATSDPGTLNTGELFF.

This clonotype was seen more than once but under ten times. In DNA form, the CDR3 reads TGTGCCAGCAGTGGGGGACAGCTGAGCAATCAGCCCCAGCATTTT. Translated, it gives CASSGGQLSNQPQHF. The chain employs TRBV6-5 and TRBJ1-5, with TRBD1 identical over 7 bases. CDR1 is MNHEY, CDR2 SVGAGI, per germline. The CDR3 is 15 residues long. The V and J ends lost 5 bases and 1 base, in that order; junction bases with no gene match: 5.

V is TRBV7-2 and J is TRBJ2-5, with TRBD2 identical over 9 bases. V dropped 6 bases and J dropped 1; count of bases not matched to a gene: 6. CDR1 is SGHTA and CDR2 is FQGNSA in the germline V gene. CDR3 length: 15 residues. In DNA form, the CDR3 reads TGTGCCAGCAGTGTGACTAGCGGAGCCCAAGAGACCCAGTACTTC. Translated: CASSVTSGAQETQYF.

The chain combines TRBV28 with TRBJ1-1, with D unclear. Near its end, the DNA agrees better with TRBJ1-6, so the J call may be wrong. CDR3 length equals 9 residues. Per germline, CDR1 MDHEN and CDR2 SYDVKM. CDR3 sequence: CASSSPLHF. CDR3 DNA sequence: TGTGCCAGCAGTTCACCCCTCCACTTT.